This passage covers 18 T cell receptor beta chains from one sample sequenced in a study of molecular identifiers for immune sequencing clone quantification. Each CDR3 protein is one row after TCRdb ran MiXCR on the PCR reads. The data show about 320,000 distinct CDR3 sequences, with over 20% seen just once and more than 0.8% held by the top ten. Sequenced: naive CD8+ T cells from blood, with Jurkat cell RNA spiked in. Described subset: FACS-sorted CD8+CD4-CCR7+CD45RA+ naive T cells. The source of these receptors is a human donor in good health. Some libraries in this study had Jurkat cell RNA spiked in.

This clonotype has a handful of counts. The chain combines TRBV7-2 with TRBJ1-6; D is perhaps TRBD1 (5 bases). The CDR3 sequence is 16 residues long. In germline, CDR1 is SGHTA, CDR2 FQGNSA. V lost 5 bases, J lost 4 bases, and 15 bases lay in between. For the CDR3, the DNA is TGTGCCAGCAGCCCGAAGACAGAAGTTTATAATTCACCCCTCCACTTT. Residues: CASSPKTEVYNSPLHF.

This clonotype appeared once. With a much larger clone just one base away, this may be a read error. The gene calls are TRBV4-3 and TRBJ1-1; a possible D gene is TRBD1 (5 bases). CDR3 length: 14 amino acids. Trimming left V 8 bases short and J 1 base short, with 14 bases between. CDR1 is LGHNA and CDR2 is YSLEER in the germline V gene. CDR3 bases: TGCGCCAGCGGCATAAGGGACGGGAACACTGAAGCTTTCTTT. Translated, it gives CASGIRDGNTEAFF.

Many counts were recorded for this clonotype. The gene calls are TRBV6-2 or TRBV6-3 and TRBJ2-1; 7 bases align to TRBD1. CDR1 MNHEY and CDR2 SVGEGT come from the germline V gene. Losses at the gene ends were 4 bases for V and 7 bases for J; bases not matched to a gene: 10. The CDR3 extends over 15 amino acids. CDR3: CASSWSETGLNEQFF. The DNA of the CDR3 is TGTGCCAGCAGTTGGTCCGAGACAGGGTTGAATGAGCAGTTCTTC.

As to this clonotype: This CDR3 is missing its conserved last phenylalanine or tryptophan, likely due to a read error. V gene TRBV28 combines with J gene TRBJ2-7, with 7 bases that match TRBD2. The CDR3 contains 13 residues. V lost 6 bases to trimming and J lost 2 bases; unmatched junction nucleotides: 4. Germline CDR1 reads MDHEN; CDR2 reads SYDVKM. The CDR3 is CASSLGTTYEQYL. The CDR3 region has the DNA TGTGCCAGCAGCCTCGGGACTACCTACGAGCAGTACCTC.

With regard to this clonotype: The conserved phenylalanine or tryptophan normally closing the CDR3 is absent here, so this likely arose from a read error. This sequence joins TRBV19 and TRBJ1-4; D unresolved. In germline, CDR1 is LNHDA, CDR2 SQIVND (reference sequence). The CDR3 spans 15 residues. The V and J ends lost 7 bases and 1 base respectively, with 13 bases between them. The CDR3 DNA sequence: TGTGCCAGTACCCCGGTCGGAGGAACTAATGAAAAACTGTTTCTT. Amino acids: CASTPVGGTNEKLFL.

This clonotype was seen repeatedly, ten times or more. This rearrangement joins TRBV7-9 to TRBJ2-5; a weak D match, TRBD2 (6 bases). The ends were cut back, 7 bases at V and 3 bases at J, with 12 bases in the middle. CDR3 size: 13 residues. Germline V gene lookup returns CDR1 SEHNR and CDR2 FQNEAQ (reference sequence). CDR3 in amino acids: CASIPGLEETQYF. DNA of the CDR3: TGTGCCAGCATACCGGGACTGGAAGAGACCCAGTACTTC.

This clonotype was observed a handful of times. The chain is built from TRBV11-2 and TRBJ2-3; D is perhaps TRBD2 (6 bases). This CDR3 is 18 amino acids long. Trimming took off 2 bases at V and 10 bases at J, with 28 bases between the two ends. Germline values: CDR1 SGHAT, CDR2 FQNNGV. The CDR3 DNA is TGTGCCAGCAGCTTATTGATTCTAGTGGGAGGTACCCCGCTTGCGCAGTATTTT. Its translation: CASSLLILVGGTPLAQYF.

Remarks on this clonotype: With a much larger clone just one base away, this may be a read error. The chain has TRBV24-1 and TRBJ1-5; D not certain. Germline CDR1 is KGHDR and CDR2 is SFDVKD. Trimming cost V 9 bases and J 3 bases, with 11 bases left between them. The CDR3 contains 13 residues. This CDR3 reads CATGGSPNQPQHF. The DNA of the CDR3 is TGTGCCACCGGCGGGAGCCCCAATCAGCCCCAGCATTTT.

Concerning this clonotype itself: Since a much larger clone is just one base distant, this may be a read error. This rearrangement joins TRBV4-3 to TRBJ2-3; D is unclear. Germline V CDR1 and CDR2: LGHNA, YSLEER. CDR3 size: 15 residues. V lost 1 base and J 1 base, leaving 9 bases between the germline ends. CDR3 DNA sequence: TGCGCCAGCAGCCAAGGGATTTTGGGCACAGATACGCAGTATTTT. As protein: CASSQGILGTDTQYF.

Regarding this clonotype: The junction differs from germline at one of its ends, possibly a read error. V usage is TRBV19 and J usage is TRBJ2-2; perhaps TRBD1 as D (6 bases). Per the germline V gene, CDR1 is LNHDA and CDR2 is SQIVND (reference sequence). The CDR3 sequence is 14 residues long. Written as DNA, the CDR3 is TGTGCCAGTAGTATACTGACAGGTTTTGGGGGGCTGTTTTTT. It codes for CASSILTGFGGLFF.

This clonotype was found many times. The gene calls are TRBV23-1 and TRBJ2-4, with 10 positions matching TRBD1. TRBV23-1 is designated an ORF whose function remains uncertain. V shed 2 bases and J 3 bases; nucleotides not matched to a gene: 4. This CDR3 has 16 residues. CDR3 nucleotides: TGCGCCAGCAGTCAAGGACAGGGGGACGGCAAAAACATTCAGTACTTC. This sequence encodes CASSQGQGDGKNIQYF.

Many counts were recorded for this clonotype. The genes are TRBV28 and TRBJ2-7, with D possibly TRBD1 on 6 matching bases. The ends were cut back, 6 bases at V and 2 bases at J, with 8 bases in the middle. The CDR3 totals 12 residues. Germline CDR1 reads MDHEN; CDR2 reads SYDVKM. The CDR3 nucleotides are TGTGCCAGCAGACAGGGTCCCTACGAGCAGTACTTC. The encoded protein is CASRQGPYEQYF.

The chain employs TRBV6-5 and TRBJ2-7; maybe TRBD2 (7 bases). Trimming shortened V by 6 bases and J by 6 bases, and 18 bases separated the two germline ends. The length of the CDR3 is 14 residues. The germline CDR1 and CDR2 sequences are MNHEY and SVGAGI. CDR3 DNA: TGTGCCAGCAGGTCCCTAGGGGGGGCAGGCGAGCAGTACTTC. Its protein product is CASRSLGGAGEQYF.

This clonotype occurred many times. V gene TRBV7-9 combines with J gene TRBJ2-3, with TRBD1 as a possible D gene (6 bases). This CDR3 spans 16 amino acids. V was clipped by 0 bases and J by 2 bases, with 12 bases between them. Looked up from germline, CDR1 is SEHNR and CDR2 is FQNEAQ (reference sequence). The CDR3 sequence is CASSLAGTTNTDTQYF. DNA for the CDR3: TGTGCCAGCAGCTTAGCGGGGACAACCAACACAGATACGCAGTATTTT.

Remarks on this clonotype: This may be a read error, as it is one base from a much larger clone. The CDR3 protein is CSATGGTYSEQFF. The CDR3 DNA reads as TGCAGCGCAACAGGGGGCACTTACAGTGAGCAGTTCTTC. The rearrangement joins TRBV29-1 to TRBJ2-1, with 9 bases aligning to TRBD1. This CDR3 region has 13 residues. CDR1 SQVTM and CDR2 ANQGSEA come from the germline V gene.

This clonotype turned up a few times. The CDR3, as DNA: TGTGCCAGCAAGACTAGCGGGGGTAGCACAGATACGCAGTATTTT. Translated: CASKTSGGSTDTQYF. V gene TRBV2 combines with J gene TRBJ2-3; 12 nucleotides match TRBD2. The length of the CDR3 is 15 residues. J was trimmed by 0 bases and V by 7 bases; bases with no gene match: 2. CDR1 SNHLY and CDR2 FYNNEI come from the germline V gene. Filled out from reference TRBV2 and TRBJ2-3, the complete variable domain reads EPEVTQTPSHQVTQMGQEVILRCVPISNHLYFYWYRQILGQKVEFLVSFYNNEISEKSEIFDDQFSVERPDGSNFTLKIRSTKLEDSAMYFCASKTSGGSTDTQYFGPGTRLTVL.

This clonotype has at least ten counts. The rearrangement links TRBV5-1 to TRBJ1-4; D might be TRBD1 (5 bases). The V end lost 5 bases, the J end lost 8 bases, and 13 bases lay between the germline ends. The CDR3 contains 13 residues. Looked up from germline, CDR1 is SGHRS and CDR2 is YFSETQ. CDR3 loop: CASSGGDEEKLFF. CDR3 bases: TGCGCCAGCAGTGGGGGGGACGAGGAAAAACTGTTTTTT.

This clonotype was detected ten times or more. This chain uses TRBV7-9 with TRBJ1-1; 11 bases map to TRBD1. In germline, CDR1 is SEHNR, CDR2 FQNEAQ (reference sequence). Trimming cost V 4 bases and J 5 bases; bases outside gene matches: 3. This CDR3 is built from 14 residues. The CDR3 spells CASSWGQGGTEAFF. The CDR3 DNA sequence: TGTGCCAGCAGCTGGGGACAGGGGGGGACTGAAGCTTTCTTT.